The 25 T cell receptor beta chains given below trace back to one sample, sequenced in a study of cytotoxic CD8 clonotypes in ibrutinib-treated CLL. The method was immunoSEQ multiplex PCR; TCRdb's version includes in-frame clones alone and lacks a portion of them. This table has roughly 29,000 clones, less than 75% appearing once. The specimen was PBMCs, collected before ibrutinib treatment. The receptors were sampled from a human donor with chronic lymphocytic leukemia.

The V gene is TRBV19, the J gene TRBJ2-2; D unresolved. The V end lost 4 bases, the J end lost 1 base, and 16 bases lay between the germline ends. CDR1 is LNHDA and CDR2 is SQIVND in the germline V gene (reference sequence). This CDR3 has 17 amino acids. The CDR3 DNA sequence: TGTGCCAGTAGTACGTCCTGGGCAGCACTGAACACCGGGGAGCTGTTTTTT. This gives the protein CASSTSWAALNTGELFF.

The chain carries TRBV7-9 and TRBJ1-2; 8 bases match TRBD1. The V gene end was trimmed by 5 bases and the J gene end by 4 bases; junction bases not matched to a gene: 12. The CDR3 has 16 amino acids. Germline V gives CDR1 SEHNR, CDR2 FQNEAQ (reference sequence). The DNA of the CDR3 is TGTGCCAGCAGCCATGCCGACAGGGGTGGGGTCTATGGCTACACCTTC. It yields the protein CASSHADRGGVYGYTF.

CDR3 region: CASSIRRPTGLNEKLFF. The DNA of the CDR3 is TGTGCCAGCAGCATCAGAAGGCCGACAGGGCTGAATGAAAAACTGTTTTTT. The chain uses TRBV7-9 and TRBJ1-4; 7 bases are a match to TRBD1. CDR3 length: 17 residues. From germline, CDR1 is SEHNR and CDR2 FQNEAQ (reference sequence). The trim removed 5 bases at V and 5 bases at J, leaving 14 bases unmatched.

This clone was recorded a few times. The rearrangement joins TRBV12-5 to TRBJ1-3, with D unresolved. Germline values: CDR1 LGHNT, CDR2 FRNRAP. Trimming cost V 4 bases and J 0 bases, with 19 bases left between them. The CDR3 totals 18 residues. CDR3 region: CASGSGSSVRSSGNTIYF. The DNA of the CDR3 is TGTGCTAGTGGTTCGGGAAGTTCGGTTCGGAGCTCTGGAAACACCATATATTTT.

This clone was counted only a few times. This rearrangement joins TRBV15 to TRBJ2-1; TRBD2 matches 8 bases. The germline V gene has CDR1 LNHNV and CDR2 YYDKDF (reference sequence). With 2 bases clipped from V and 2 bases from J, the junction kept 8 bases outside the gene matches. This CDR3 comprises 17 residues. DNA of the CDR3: TGTGCCACCAGCAGATTTGGACTAGCAGAAACCTACAATGAGCAGTTCTTC. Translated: CATSRFGLAETYNEQFF.

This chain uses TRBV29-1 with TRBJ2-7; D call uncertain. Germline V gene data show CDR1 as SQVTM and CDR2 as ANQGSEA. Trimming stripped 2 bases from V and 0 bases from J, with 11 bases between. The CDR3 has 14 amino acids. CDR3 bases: TGCAGCGTTGAATTGCCCACGAGCTCCTACGAGCAGTACTTC. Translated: CSVELPTSSYEQYF.

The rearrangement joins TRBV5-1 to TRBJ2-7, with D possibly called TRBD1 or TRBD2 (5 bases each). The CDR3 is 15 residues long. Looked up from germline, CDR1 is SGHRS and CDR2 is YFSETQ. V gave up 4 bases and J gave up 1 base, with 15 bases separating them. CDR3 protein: CASSPGPPLSYEQYF. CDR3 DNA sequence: TGCGCCAGCAGCCCGGGACCGCCCCTTTCCTACGAGCAGTACTTC.

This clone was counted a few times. The chain's CDR3 is CASSLGARADTQYF. CDR3 in DNA: TGTGCCAGCAGCTTAGGGGCCCGGGCAGATACGCAGTATTTT. The V gene is TRBV7-8, the J gene TRBJ2-3; no clear D gene. CDR1 and CDR2 from the germline V gene are SGHVS and FQNEAQ. The V and J ends lost 1 base and 4 bases respectively, with 9 bases between them. This CDR3 is 14 amino acids long.

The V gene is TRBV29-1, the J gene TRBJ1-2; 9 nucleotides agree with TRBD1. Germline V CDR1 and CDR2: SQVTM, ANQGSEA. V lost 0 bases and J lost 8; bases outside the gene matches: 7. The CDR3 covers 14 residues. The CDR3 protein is CSVEDIWTGEGYTF. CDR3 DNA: TGCAGCGTTGAAGATATATGGACAGGGGAGGGCTACACCTTC.

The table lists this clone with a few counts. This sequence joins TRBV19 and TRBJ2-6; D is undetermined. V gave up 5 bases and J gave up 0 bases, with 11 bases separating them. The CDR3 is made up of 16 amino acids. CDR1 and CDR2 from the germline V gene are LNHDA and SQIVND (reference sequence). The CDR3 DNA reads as TGTGCCAGTAGTGTAAAGGTTTACTCTGGGGCCAACGTCCTGACTTTC. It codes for CASSVKVYSGANVLTF.

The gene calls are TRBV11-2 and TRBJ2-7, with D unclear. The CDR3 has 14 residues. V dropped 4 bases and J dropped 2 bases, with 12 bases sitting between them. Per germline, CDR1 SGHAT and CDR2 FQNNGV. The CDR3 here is CASSSGWRPYEQYF. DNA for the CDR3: TGTGCCAGCAGCTCCGGGTGGAGACCCTACGAGCAGTACTTC.

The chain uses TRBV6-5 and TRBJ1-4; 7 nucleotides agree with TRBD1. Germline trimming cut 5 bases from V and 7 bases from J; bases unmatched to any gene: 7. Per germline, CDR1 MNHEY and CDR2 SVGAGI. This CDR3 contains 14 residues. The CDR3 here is CASSPEGAVEKLFF. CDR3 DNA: TGTGCCAGCAGTCCGGAGGGGGCGGTTGAAAAACTGTTTTTT.

The DNA for the CDR3 is TGTGCTAGCTGCCAGGGGAGGCAAGAGACCCAGTACTTC. Protein product: CASCQGRQETQYF. The rearrangement uses TRBV7-9 and TRBJ2-5, with D possibly being TRBD1 or TRBD2 (6 bases each). Germline V gives CDR1 SEHNR, CDR2 FQNEAQ (reference sequence). The CDR3 has 13 residues.

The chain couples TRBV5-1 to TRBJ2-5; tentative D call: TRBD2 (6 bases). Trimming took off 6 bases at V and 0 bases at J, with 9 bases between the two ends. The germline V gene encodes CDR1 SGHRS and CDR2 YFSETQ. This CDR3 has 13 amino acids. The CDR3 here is CASTLAHQETQYF. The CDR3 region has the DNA TGCGCCAGCACCCTAGCGCACCAAGAGACCCAGTACTTC.

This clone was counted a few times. The CDR3 here is CASSPRGQGANTGELFF. Here the CDR3 DNA reads TGTGCCAGCAGCCCACGCGGACAGGGGGCTAACACCGGGGAGCTGTTTTTT. This chain joins TRBV7-6 and TRBJ2-2; 11 positions match TRBD1. Trimming removed 5 bases from V and 2 bases from J; junction bases left unmatched: 7. The CDR3 has 17 amino acids. CDR1 and CDR2 (germline): SGHVS, FNYEAQ.

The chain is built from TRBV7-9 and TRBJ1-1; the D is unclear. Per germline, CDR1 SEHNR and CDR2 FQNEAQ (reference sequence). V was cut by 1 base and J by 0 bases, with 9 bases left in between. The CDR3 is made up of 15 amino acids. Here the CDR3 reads CASSLDRVLNTEAFF. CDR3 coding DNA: TGTGCCAGCAGCTTAGACCGGGTGCTGAACACTGAAGCTTTCTTT.

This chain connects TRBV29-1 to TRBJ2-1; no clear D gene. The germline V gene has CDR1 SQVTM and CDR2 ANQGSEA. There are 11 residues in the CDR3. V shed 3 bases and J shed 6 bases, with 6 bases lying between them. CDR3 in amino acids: CSVEEFNEQFF. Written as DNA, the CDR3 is TGCAGCGTTGAGGAGTTCAATGAGCAGTTCTTC.

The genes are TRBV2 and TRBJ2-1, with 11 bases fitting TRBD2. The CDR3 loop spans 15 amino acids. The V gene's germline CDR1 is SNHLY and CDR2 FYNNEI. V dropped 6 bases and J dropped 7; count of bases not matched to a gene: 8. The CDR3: CASSPTSGGWNEQFF. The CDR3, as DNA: TGTGCCAGCAGCCCAACTAGCGGGGGCTGGAATGAGCAGTTCTTC. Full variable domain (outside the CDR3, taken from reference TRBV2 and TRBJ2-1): EPEVTQTPSHQVTQMGQEVILRCVPISNHLYFYWYRQILGQKVEFLVSFYNNEISEKSEIFDDQFSVERPDGSNFTLKIRSTKLEDSAMYFCASSPTSGGWNEQFFGPGTRLTVL.

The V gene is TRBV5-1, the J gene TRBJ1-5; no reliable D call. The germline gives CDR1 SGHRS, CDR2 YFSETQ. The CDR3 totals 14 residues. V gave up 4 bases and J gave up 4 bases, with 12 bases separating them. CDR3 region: CASSPGPGNQPQHF. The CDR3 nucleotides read TGCGCCAGCAGCCCTGGACCGGGAAATCAGCCCCAGCATTTT.

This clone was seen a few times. The CDR3 sequence is CASSQESLAGGNEQYF. CDR3 DNA: TGCGCCAGCAGCCAAGAATCTCTAGCGGGAGGTAACGAGCAGTACTTC. The rearrangement joins TRBV4-1 to TRBJ2-7; 11 positions match TRBD2. The CDR3 extends over 16 amino acids. With 0 bases clipped from V and 5 bases from J, the junction kept 6 bases outside the gene matches. Looked up from germline, CDR1 is MGHRA and CDR2 is YSYEKL.

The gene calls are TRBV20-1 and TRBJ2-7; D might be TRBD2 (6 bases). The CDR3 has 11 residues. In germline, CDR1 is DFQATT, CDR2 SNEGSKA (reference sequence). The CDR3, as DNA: TGCAGGCCGGGACTCATTTACGAGCAGTACTTC. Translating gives CRPGLIYEQYF.

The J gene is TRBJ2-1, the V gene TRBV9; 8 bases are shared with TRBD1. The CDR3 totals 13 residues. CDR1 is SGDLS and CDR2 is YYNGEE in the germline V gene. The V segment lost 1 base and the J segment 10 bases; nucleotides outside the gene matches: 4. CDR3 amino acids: CASSVNDRGEQFF. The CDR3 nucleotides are TGTGCCAGCAGCGTAAACGACAGGGGAGAGCAGTTCTTC.

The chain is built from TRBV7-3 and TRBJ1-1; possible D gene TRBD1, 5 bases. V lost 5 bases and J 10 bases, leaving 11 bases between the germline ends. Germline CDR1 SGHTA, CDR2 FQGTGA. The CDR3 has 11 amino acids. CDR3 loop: CASSPEGRAFF. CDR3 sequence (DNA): TGTGCCAGCAGCCCCGAGGGGAGAGCTTTCTTT.

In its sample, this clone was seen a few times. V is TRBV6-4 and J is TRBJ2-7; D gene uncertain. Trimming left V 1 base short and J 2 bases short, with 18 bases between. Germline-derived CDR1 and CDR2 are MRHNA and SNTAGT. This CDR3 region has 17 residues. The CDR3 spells CASSDYATVGIPYEQYF. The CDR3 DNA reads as TGTGCCAGCAGTGACTACGCCACCGTGGGGATTCCCTACGAGCAGTACTTC.

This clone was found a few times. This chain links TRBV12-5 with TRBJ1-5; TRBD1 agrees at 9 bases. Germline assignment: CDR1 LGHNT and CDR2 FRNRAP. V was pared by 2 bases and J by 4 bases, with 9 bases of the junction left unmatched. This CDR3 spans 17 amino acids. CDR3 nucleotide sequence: TGTGCTAGTGGTTTGTCTTCCGCGGGACAGGGTAATCAGCCCCAGCATTTT. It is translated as CASGLSSAGQGNQPQHF. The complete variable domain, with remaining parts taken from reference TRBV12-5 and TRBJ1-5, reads DARVTQTPRHKVTEMGQEVTMRCQPILGHNTVFWYRQTMMQGLELLAYFRNRAPLDDSGMPKDRFSAEMPDATLATLKIQPSEPRDSAVYFCASGLSSAGQGNQPQHFGDGTRLSIL.